This entry lists 4 T cell receptor beta chains sequenced from one sample in a study of blood T cell repertoires in COVID-19 (dated by TCRdb to the early 2020s). Libraries were built with the immunoSEQ multiplex PCR assay. Imported from immuneACCESS, the table was reduced by TCRdb to in-frame sequences with V and J called. These copies leave out some clones; in studies compared against another copy, an unresolved V gene accounts for under half, and the cause of the remainder is not known. The table for this sample lists 80,000 or so clones; approximately 89% of them were counted only once. The ten top clones hold more than 1.5% of the sample. The material sequenced was peripheral blood. The receptors derive from a woman aged 55-70 years with acute or convalescent COVID-19.

This clone was seen a single time. As DNA, the CDR3 is TGTGCCAGCAGTCCCACGAACACCGGGGAGCTGTTTTTT. Its protein is CASSPTNTGELFF. The V and J genes are TRBV27 and TRBJ2-2, with D unresolved. The CDR3 covers 13 residues. Germline V gene lookup returns CDR1 MNHEY and CDR2 SMNVEV (reference sequence). Trimming took 5 bases from V and 0 from J, leaving 4 bases between them.

V usage is TRBV6-1 and J usage is TRBJ2-4; D gene ambiguous. Germline V gene lookup returns CDR1 MNHNS and CDR2 SASEGT. The CDR3 spans 15 residues. The V end was cut by 1 base, the J end by 0 bases, with 7 bases between. The CDR3 here is CASSEVSLAKNIQYF. CDR3 bases: TGTGCCAGCAGTGAAGTGAGCCTAGCCAAAAACATTCAGTACTTC.

This chain uses TRBV25-1 with TRBJ2-5; TRBD2 agrees at 8 bases. Germline lookup yields CDR1 MGHDK and CDR2 SYGVNS. This CDR3 comprises 13 residues. CDR3: CALSGGPQETQYF. CDR3 DNA: TGTGCGCTCAGCGGGGGCCCACAAGAGACCCAGTACTTC.

Regarding this clone: One end of the junction fails to match germline, which may point to a read error. The CDR3 loop reads CASSAGDGGDF. In DNA, the CDR3 is TGTGCCAGCAGCGCTGGGGATGGGGGGGACTTC. V gene TRBV5-6 combines with J gene TRBJ2-5, with 7 bases matching TRBD2. This CDR3 region has 11 residues. The germline V gene encodes CDR1 SGHDT and CDR2 YYEEEE. Looking up the rest from reference TRBV5-6 and TRBJ2-5 gives the full variable domain: DAGVTQSPTHLIKTRGQQVTLRCSPKSGHDTVSWYQQALGQGPQFIFQYYEEEERQRGNFPDRFSGHQFPNYSSELNVNALLLGDSALYLCASSAGDGGDFGPGTRLLVL.